This is a list of T cell receptor beta chains from one sample in a study of blood T cell repertoires in COVID-19. Sequencing used immunoSEQ multiplex PCR; TCRdb keeps in-frame clones, though not all of them. The sample includes 250,000 to 300,000 clones, more than 70% seen only once; the top ten take around 0.91%. The sequenced sample consisted of peripheral blood. Every receptor here comes from a woman in her forties who had recovered from COVID-19. The CDR3 runs from the conserved cysteine through the conserved F or W. A D gene is named only where the DNA matches it firmly.

cdr3_length: 14; d_call: -; v_call: TRBV19; j_call: TRBJ1-2; cdr3_nt: TGTGCCAGTAGTTTGACAACCGGGAACCATGGCTACACCTTC; cdr3_aa: CASSLTTGNHGYTF
cdr3_length: 17; d_call: TRBD2; v_call: TRBV25-1; j_call: TRBJ2-1; cdr3_nt: TGTGCCAGCAGTGAATTGCGGCGGGGGTCGGCCTACAATGAGCAGTTCTTC; cdr3_aa: CASSELRRGSAYNEQFF
cdr3_length: 11; d_call: -; v_call: TRBV20-1; j_call: TRBJ1-1; cdr3_nt: TGCAGTGCCCCGAGGGTGGGTGAAGCTTTCTTT; cdr3_aa: CSAPRVGEAFF
cdr3_length: 16; d_call: TRBD2; v_call: TRBV7-3; j_call: TRBJ2-5; cdr3_nt: TGTGCCAGCAGCTTAGCGGGACTAGCGGGACAAGAGACCCAGTACTTC; cdr3_aa: CASSLAGLAGQETQYF
cdr3_length: 15; d_call: -; v_call: TRBV24-1; j_call: TRBJ2-1; cdr3_nt: TGTGCCACCAAGGGTGGTAGAGGGGGTTACAATGAGCAGTTCTTC; cdr3_aa: CATKGGRGGYNEQFF
cdr3_length: 15; d_call: -; v_call: TRBV3-1/TRBV3-2; j_call: TRBJ2-3; cdr3_nt: TGTGCCAGCAGCCAACGGCCGGGAAGGACAGATACGCAGTATTTT; cdr3_aa: CASSQRPGRTDTQYF
cdr3_length: 14; d_call: -; v_call: TRBV7-9; j_call: TRBJ2-3; cdr3_nt: TGTGCCAGCAGCCAGTTTTGGGGGCGCGGTACGCAGTATTTT; cdr3_aa: CASSQFWGRGTQYF
cdr3_length: 16; d_call: TRBD2; v_call: TRBV5-1; j_call: TRBJ2-1; cdr3_nt: TGCGCCAGCAGCCCCAGGACTAGCGGGCCCTACAATGAGCAGTTCTTC; cdr3_aa: CASSPRTSGPYNEQFF
cdr3_length: 17; d_call: TRBD2; v_call: TRBV7-3; j_call: TRBJ2-3; cdr3_nt: TGTGCCAGCAGCTTAACTAGACTAGCGGATAGCCCAGATACGCAGTATTTT; cdr3_aa: CASSLTRLADSPDTQYF
cdr3_length: 15; d_call: TRBD2; v_call: TRBV18; j_call: TRBJ2-7; cdr3_nt: TGTGCCAGCTCGCCCAGCGGGAGGACATCCTACGAGCAGTACTTC; cdr3_aa: CASSPSGRTSYEQYF